This T cell receptor (beta chain) was obtained from a study of CD8 T cells in Susac syndrome. The RNA, about 0.45 to 1 ug, was put through reverse transcription using random hexamers. TCRdb recomputed calls from the immunoSEQ multiplex PCR reads with MiXCR, one row per CDR3 protein. The repertoire holds 160,000 or so distinct CDR3 sequences, 95% to 96% seen once, with about 0.15% in the top ten. The V gene's germline CDR1 is MGHRA and CDR2 YSYEKL. V lost 0 bases and J 1 base, leaving 13 bases between the germline ends. This CDR3 region has 16 residues. The source is a human donor with multiple sclerosis. The rearrangement joins TRBV4-1 to TRBJ2-7; D remains ambiguous. What was sequenced was CD8+ T cells from PBMCs. CDR3 residues: CASSQETPPRSYEQYF. The CDR3 DNA sequence: TGCGCCAGCAGCCAAGAGACTCCCCCCCGATCCTACGAGCAGTACTTC.